The clone carrying this TCR beta chain was detected a few times. This sample was included in a study of identical twins. This CDR3 region has 14 residues. V lost 4 bases and J lost 3, with 10 bases in between. All donors comprised healthy Caucasians. A universal primer site arose from template switching, and cDNA bore unique molecular identifiers. TCRdb itself ran the 5' RACE reads through MiXCR, one entry per CDR3 protein. Here the sample spans hundreds of thousands of distinct CDR3 sequences, 5.5% to 8% being singletons. This same sample was also taken into another study, of yellow fever vaccine responses in identical twins.

This chain links TRBV12-3 or TRBV12-4 with TRBJ1-5; the D is unclear. The receptor comes from a woman aged 18-29 years in good health. The sequenced sample consisted of memory (CD45RO+) T cells sorted from blood. The CDR3 DNA follows: TGTGCCAGCAGTTCGTCAACAGTCAATCAGCCCCAGCATTTT. This translates into CASSSSTVNQPQHF.